This is a list of T cell receptor beta chains from one sample in a study of tumor and adjacent non-tumor tissue in lung cancer. TCRdb processed the multiplex PCR reads anew with MiXCR; each CDR3 protein has one entry. Of 90,000 to 130,000 distinct CDR3 sequences listed, over 70% are singletons. The source material was lung tumor tissue. The receptor source for this set is a man between 65 and 85 years old with non-small cell lung cancer. The conserved cysteine and the conserved F or W are not part of the CDR3 here.

>15|TRBJ1-1|TRBV12-3/TRBV12-4
ASSFAGLSLMGTEAF
>15|TRBJ1-1|TRBV29-1
SVPEPEGQAGIAEAI
>14|TRBJ2-2|TRBV6-2/TRBV6-3
ASSSSDGQDIGELF
>12|TRBJ1-1|TRBV6-5
ASRYSAARTEAS
>13|TRBJ1-2|TRBV12-3/TRBV12-4
ASSAFSVAKYGYT
>10|TRBJ1-2|TRBV11-1
ASCLHKYGYT
>11|TRBJ2-5|TRBV7-2
ASSLGIRETQY
>14|TRBJ2-3|TRBV11-2
ASSPRLVGHRDTQY
>12|TRBJ1-5|TRBV20-1
SVSIGRINQPQH
>12|TRBJ2-3|TRBV14
ASTTFHGTYTQY
>12|TRBJ1-1|TRBV29-1
SILGQGTKTEAF
>16|TRBJ1-1|TRBV6-5
PSSTTTGGRQGGTEAF
>16|TRBJ2-6|TRBV11-2
ASSPGTGGSRGANVLT
>13|TRBJ2-1|TRBV6-2/TRBV6-3
TSSLGLGNTNEQF
>13|TRBJ2-1|TRBV11-2
ASSFSRGSYNEQF
>14|TRBJ2-7|TRBV11-2
DSSPTAGTPTYEQY
>12|TRBJ1-4|TRBV6-6
TSSYRGGPEILF
>12|TRBJ1-1|TRBV5-4
ANSLEMGSIEAF
>18|TRBJ2-7|TRBV6-2/TRBV6-3
ASNYSARWTSGHYSYEQY
>14|TRBJ2-7|TRBV4-2
ASTPALGRESYEQY
>10|TRBJ1-1|TRBV19
TSNYRGTEAF
>14|TRBJ2-1|TRBV24-1
ATSDLLAGVGNEQF
>13|TRBJ2-1|TRBV5-4
ASSLGGWVGNEQF
>12|TRBJ2-1|TRBV12-3/TRBV12-4
ASSLGRGYNEQL
>13|TRBJ2-1|TRBV6-1
ASSRLAGQYNEHF
>13|TRBJ1-5|TRBV6-1
ASSAQSDSNQPQH
>13|.|TRBV20-1
RALSPGQGTYEQY
>11|TRBJ1-1|TRBV12-3/TRBV12-4
ASRITPGQKAF
>13|TRBJ2-1|TRBV4-2
ASSPGSSGTQEQF
>13|TRBJ2-7|TRBV4-3
ASSQDRDYGYEQH
>13|TRBJ2-7|TRBV5-1
ASSGTGQGRYEQN